This TCR beta chain was captured in a study of early T cells in non-severe SARS-CoV-2 infection. Study-level background: Chains were not paired, and sequencing was done on bulk RNA from unsorted whole blood.

Unique molecular identifiers (one per individual cDNA molecule) were attached. TCRdb processed the 5' RACE reads anew with MiXCR; each CDR3 protein has one entry. The data contain about 99,000 distinct CDR3 sequences, 15% to 20% of them seen just once; the ten biggest clones take up roughly 1.2%. This clonotype showed up many times. CDR1 and CDR2 (germline): GTSNPN, SVGIG (reference sequence). V lost 3 bases and J lost 0, with 11 bases in between. The length of the CDR3 is 15 residues. Sequencing input: whole blood. The chain joins TRBV30 to TRBJ1-4; D is unresolved. This TCR was sampled from an adult who was a healthcare worker with PCR-confirmed SARS-CoV-2 infection or an uninfected control (not recorded which). DNA for the CDR3: TGTGCCTGGAGCGACACCGGTGCAACTAATGAAAAACTGTTTTTT. Translation gives CAWSDTGATNEKLFF.